These 7 T cell receptor beta chains came from one sample sequenced in a study of PD-L1 blockade in urothelial cancer. Repertoires were generated with immunoSEQ multiplex PCR, while TCRdb's copy carries only in-frame clones and drops some. Of about 74,000 clones in the sample, roughly 90% are singletons; the top ten hold roughly 4.7%. This sample's time point: pretreatment peripheral blood. Sequences were derived from PBMCs, sampled around atezolizumab (anti-PD-L1) treatment. Receptor source: a man in his 70s with urothelial cancer.

This chain uses TRBV5-1 with TRBJ2-3; weak D call: TRBD1 (6 bases). The germline V and J ends were trimmed by 4 bases and 5 bases, with 26 bases remaining between them. Germline CDR1 SGHRS, CDR2 YFSETQ. The CDR3 covers 18 residues. The CDR3 DNA reads TGCGCCAGCAGCGCGACCGGGACACAACTAGACACGGGAGATACGCAGTATTTT. It specifies CASSATGTQLDTGDTQYF.

The chain employs TRBV5-4 and TRBJ2-1; 10 bases match TRBD2. Germline V gene lookup returns CDR1 SGHNT and CDR2 YYREEE (reference sequence). The CDR3 has 15 residues. Unmatched junction bases numbered 8, after V lost 4 bases and J lost 7 bases. CDR3 DNA sequence: TGTGCCAGCAGCCCGGGACTAGCGAATGGAAATGAGCAGTTCTTC. Translation: CASSPGLANGNEQFF.

This chain links TRBV29-1 with TRBJ2-1; 9 bases are a match to TRBD2. Germline CDR1 and CDR2: SQVTM and ANQGSEA. The V gene end was trimmed by 6 bases and the J gene end by 6 bases; junction bases not matched to a gene: 9. This CDR3 is built from 14 residues. The CDR3 region is CSVRPTSGRNEQFF. The CDR3 nucleotides are TGCAGCGTGCGCCCGACTAGCGGCCGCAATGAGCAGTTCTTC.

The V and J genes are TRBV4-1 and TRBJ2-3, with TRBD1 matching over 11 bases. The CDR3 has 20 amino acids. V lost 0 bases and J lost 4; bases outside the gene matches: 15. Germline lookup yields CDR1 MGHRA and CDR2 YSYEKL. The CDR3 coding sequence is TGCGCCAGCAGCCAAGATTGGTCAGGGGTGGGGACAGGGGGAGCAGATACGCAGTATTTT. As protein: CASSQDWSGVGTGGADTQYF.

The chain recombines TRBV28 with TRBJ2-5; D perhaps matches TRBD1 (6 bases). The CDR3 is 15 residues long. Germline CDR1 reads MDHEN; CDR2 reads SYDVKM. Trimming took 6 bases from V and 2 from J, leaving 16 bases between them. CDR3 sequence: CASSTLRDTQETQYF. The CDR3 coding sequence is TGTGCCAGCAGCACCCTTCGGGACACTCAAGAGACCCAGTACTTC. The whole variable domain, remainder taken from reference TRBV28 and TRBJ2-5, is DVKVTQSSRYLVKRTGEKVFLECVQDMDHENMFWYRQDPGLGLRLIYFSYDVKMKEKGDIPEGYSVSREKKERFSLILESASTNQTSMYLCASSTLRDTQETQYFGPGTRLLVL.

J is TRBJ2-7 and V is TRBV4-1; no clear D gene. Trimming removed 0 bases from V and 6 bases from J, with 6 bases in between. The CDR3 spans 12 residues. Germline loops: CDR1 MGHRA, CDR2 YSYEKL. The CDR3 DNA is TGCGCCAGCAGCCAAGATCGCGTCGAGCAGTACTTC. Translation gives CASSQDRVEQYF.

The CDR3 coding sequence is TGTGCCACCAGCATGGCCAGGGGGACTGAAGCTTTCTTT. Amino acids: CATSMARGTEAFF. The rearrangement links TRBV15 to TRBJ1-1; 7 bases align to TRBD1. This CDR3 has 13 residues. CDR1 and CDR2 (germline): LNHNV, YYDKDF (reference sequence). V lost 4 bases, J lost 5 bases, and 4 bases stayed unmatched.